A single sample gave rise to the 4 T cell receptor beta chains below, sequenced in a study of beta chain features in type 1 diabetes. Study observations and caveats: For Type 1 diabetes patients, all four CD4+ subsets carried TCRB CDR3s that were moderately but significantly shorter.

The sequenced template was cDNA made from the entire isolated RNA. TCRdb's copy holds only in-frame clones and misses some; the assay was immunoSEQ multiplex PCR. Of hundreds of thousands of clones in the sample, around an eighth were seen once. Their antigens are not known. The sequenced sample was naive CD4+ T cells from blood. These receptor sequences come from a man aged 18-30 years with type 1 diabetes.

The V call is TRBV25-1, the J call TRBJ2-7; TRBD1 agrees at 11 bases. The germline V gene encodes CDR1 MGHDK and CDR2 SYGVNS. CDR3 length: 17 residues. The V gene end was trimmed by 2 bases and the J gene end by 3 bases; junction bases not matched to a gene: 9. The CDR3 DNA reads TGTGCCAGCAGTGAAGCGTATGGGACAGGGGGATTCTACGAGCAGTACTTC. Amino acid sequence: CASSEAYGTGGFYEQYF.

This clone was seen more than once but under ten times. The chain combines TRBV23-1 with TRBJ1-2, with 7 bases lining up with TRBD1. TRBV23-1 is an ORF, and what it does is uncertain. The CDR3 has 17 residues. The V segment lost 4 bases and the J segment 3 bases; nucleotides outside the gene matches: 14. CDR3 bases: TGCGCCAGCAGTCTAAGGACAGGACCACTACTATACTATGGCTACACCTTC. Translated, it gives CASSLRTGPLLYYGYTF.

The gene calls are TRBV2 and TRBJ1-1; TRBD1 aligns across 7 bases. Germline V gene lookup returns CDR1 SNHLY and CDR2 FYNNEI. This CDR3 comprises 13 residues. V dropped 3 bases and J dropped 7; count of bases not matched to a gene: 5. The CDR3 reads CASSDRRDSEAFF. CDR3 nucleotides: TGTGCCAGCAGTGATCGCAGGGACAGTGAAGCTTTCTTT.

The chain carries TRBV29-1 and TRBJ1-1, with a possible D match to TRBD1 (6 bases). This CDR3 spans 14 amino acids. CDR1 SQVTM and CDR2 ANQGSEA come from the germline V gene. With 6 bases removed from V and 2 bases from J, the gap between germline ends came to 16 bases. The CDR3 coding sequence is TGCAGCGTCGAAAGTGGACAGCTCAACACTGAAGCTTTCTTT. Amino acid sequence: CSVESGQLNTEAFF.